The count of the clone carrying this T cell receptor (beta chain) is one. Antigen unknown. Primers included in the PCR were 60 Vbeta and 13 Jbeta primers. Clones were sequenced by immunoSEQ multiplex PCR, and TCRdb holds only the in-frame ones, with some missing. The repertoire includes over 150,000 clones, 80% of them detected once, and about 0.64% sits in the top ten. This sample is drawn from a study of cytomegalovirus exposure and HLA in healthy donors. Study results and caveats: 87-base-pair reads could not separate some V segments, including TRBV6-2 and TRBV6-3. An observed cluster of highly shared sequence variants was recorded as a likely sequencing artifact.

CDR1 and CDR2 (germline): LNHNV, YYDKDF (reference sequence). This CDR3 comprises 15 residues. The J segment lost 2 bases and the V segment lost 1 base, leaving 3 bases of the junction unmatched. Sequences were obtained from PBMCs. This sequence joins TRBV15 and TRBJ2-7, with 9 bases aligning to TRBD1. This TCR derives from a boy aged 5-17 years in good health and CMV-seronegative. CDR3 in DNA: TGTGCCACCAGCAGAGCGAGACAGGGGGCCTACGAGCAGTACTTC. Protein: CATSRARQGAYEQYF.